This TCR beta chain was identified during a study of human T cells and chemical hapten exposure. Study background: Among samples, TCR yields varied mainly because of small differences in pooled library volume.

The CDR3 has 16 residues. The ends were cut back, 10 bases at V and 9 bases at J, with 25 bases in the middle. The V gene's germline CDR1 is LNHDA and CDR2 SQIVND (reference sequence). Unfractionated whole blood served as the source for total RNA extraction. Unique molecular identifiers were attached to individual cDNA molecules within the library. In the authors' workflow: Samples contained a median of 95,638 TCRs, with a range of about 23,224 to 700,000. TCRdb recomputed calls from the reads with MiXCR, one row per CDR3 protein. The authors' filters were not applied to this entry. The repertoire consists of 100,000 to 150,000 distinct CDR3 sequences, with over 7.5% occurring once and the leading ten covering approximately 1.5%. Whole-study results and caveats: With DPC sensitization, TCRs exceeding 1 in 1000 frequency showed no change.

This clonotype has ten or more counts. The antigen is not known. The sample was whole blood. This clonotype originated in a human donor in good health. Some clones in this sample may be carry-over from other donors' samples. This chain connects TRBV19 to TRBJ1-6; D call uncertain. The CDR3: CATHPTGRAIASPLHF. DNA for the CDR3: TGTGCCACCCATCCGACGGGAAGGGCCATTGCTTCACCCCTCCACTTT.